The 16 T cell receptor beta chains given below trace back to one sample, sequenced in a study of T cell responses to AZD1222 COVID-19 vaccine. TCRdb keeps only in-frame clones here, not all; method: immunoSEQ multiplex PCR. The data show some 71,000 clones, roughly 84% seen once. The specimen comprised peripheral blood, sampled on day 0 of AZD1222 vaccination. All receptors come from an adult in good health.

The chain couples TRBV5-4 to TRBJ1-2; D possibly corresponds to TRBD1 (6 bases). The CDR3 sequence is 15 residues long. Germline V gene data show CDR1 as SGHNT and CDR2 as YYREEE (reference sequence). Trimming cost V 4 bases and J 2 bases, with 15 bases left between them. For the CDR3, the DNA is TGTGCCAGCAGCGCTACAGGGTCGGGGAACTATGGCTACACCTTC. As protein: CASSATGSGNYGYTF.

This clone was seen once. V and J are TRBV10-3 and TRBJ1-2; no reliable D call. This CDR3 region has 15 residues. Germline lookup yields CDR1 ENHRY and CDR2 SYGVKD. Trimming cost V 2 bases and J 0 bases, with 10 bases left between them. Here the CDR3 reads CAISEGPKTNYGYTF. For the CDR3, the DNA is TGTGCCATCAGTGAGGGACCAAAGACTAACTATGGCTACACCTTC.

This clone was detected a few times. This chain joins TRBV7-8 and TRBJ1-2, with 7 bases aligning to TRBD1. In germline, CDR1 is SGHVS, CDR2 FQNEAQ. Trimming at V came to 5 bases and at J to 10 bases, leaving 10 bases not matched to a gene. CDR3 size: 13 residues. DNA for the CDR3: TGTGCCAGCAGCCCGGCGGGACAGCTTTACTACACCTTC. It codes for CASSPAGQLYYTF.

This clone was observed at least ten times. The chain's CDR3 is CASSPRDSNQPQHF. CDR3 DNA: TGTGCCAGCAGCCCCAGGGATAGCAATCAGCCCCAGCATTTT. V is TRBV4-2 and J is TRBJ1-5; D possibly corresponds to TRBD1 (5 bases). The germline V and J ends were trimmed by 4 bases and 0 bases, with 7 bases remaining between them. CDR1 is LGHNA and CDR2 is YNFKEQ in the germline V gene. There are 14 residues in the CDR3.

This clone was counted a single time. The rearrangement uses TRBV5-6 and TRBJ2-5; D gene unclear. The germline CDR1 and CDR2 sequences are SGHDT and YYEEEE. The V end lost 6 bases, the J end lost 0 bases, and 3 bases lay between the germline ends. The CDR3 has 11 amino acids. Here the CDR3 reads CASTNQETQYF. The DNA for the CDR3 is TGTGCCAGCACCAACCAAGAGACCCAGTACTTC.

The rearrangement uses TRBV23-1 and TRBJ1-2, with TRBD1 as a possible D gene (5 bases). TRBV23-1 is classed as an ORF, of uncertain function. V lost 0 bases to trimming and J lost 8 bases, with 22 bases between them. The CDR3 is 17 amino acids. CDR3 nucleotides: TGCGCCAGCAGTCAATCCACCGCGACAGAGTCGAGACAGGGCTACACCTTC. Residues: CASSQSTATESRQGYTF.

V usage is TRBV5-4 and J usage is TRBJ2-2; unclear D gene. In germline, CDR1 is SGHNT, CDR2 YYREEE (reference sequence). The CDR3 loop spans 12 amino acids. Trimming stripped 6 bases from V and 4 bases from J, with 7 bases between. For the CDR3, the DNA is TGTGCCAGCATCAAACCCACCGGGGAGCTGTTTTTT. The encoded protein is CASIKPTGELFF. Variable domain in full (rest from reference TRBV5-4 and TRBJ2-2): ETGVTQSPTHLIKTRGQQVTLRCSSQSGHNTVSWYQQALGQGPQFIFQYYREEENGRGNFPPRFSGLQFPNYSSELNVNALELDDSALYLCASIKPTGELFFGEGSRLTVL.

This chain connects TRBV7-3 to TRBJ2-7; TRBD1 might be the D (6 bases). The ends were cut back, 3 bases at V and 6 bases at J, with 12 bases in the middle. CDR1 and CDR2 (germline): SGHTA, FQGTGA. The CDR3 contains 13 residues. CDR3 sequence: CASSFGQMGEQYF. The CDR3 coding sequence is TGTGCCAGCAGCTTCGGACAGATGGGCGAGCAGTACTTC.

J is TRBJ1-5 and V is TRBV6-2 or TRBV6-3; D is possibly TRBD1 (6 bases). This CDR3 spans 16 amino acids. Per the germline V gene, CDR1 is MNHEY and CDR2 is SVGEGT. The V end was cut by 5 bases, the J end by 2 bases, with 16 bases between. CDR3 amino acids: CASSPRAGVGNQPQHF. DNA of the CDR3: TGTGCCAGCAGTCCCCGTGCAGGGGTAGGCAATCAGCCCCAGCATTTT.

The chain links TRBV6-2 or TRBV6-3 to TRBJ1-2; D gene unclear. CDR1 and CDR2 from the germline V gene are MNHEY and SVGEGT. Trimming stripped 2 bases from V and 8 bases from J, with 18 bases between. The CDR3 runs 15 residues. The CDR3 loop is CASSYGASRARGYTF. DNA for the CDR3: TGTGCCAGCAGTTACGGAGCCAGTCGGGCTCGGGGCTACACCTTC.

For this clone: This sample includes further DNA sequences coding for the same CDR3. The CDR3 nucleotides are TGTGCCAGCAGCCAACGGGGGACCGGGGAGCTGTTTTTT. Translation: CASSQRGTGELFF. The rearrangement links TRBV3-1 (or the pseudogene TRBV3-2) to TRBJ2-2, with D tentatively TRBD2 (6 bases). The V end was cut by 2 bases, the J end by 5 bases, with 6 bases between. Germline CDR1 reads LGHDT; CDR2 reads YNNKEL (reference sequence). The CDR3 is 13 amino acids.

Remarks on this clone: An end of the junction differs from the germline gene, which may be a read error. The CDR3 DNA reads as TGTGCTAGCAGCCCCGGACAGGGGGCAGTTGATGAGCAGTTCTTC. Amino acids: CASSPGQGAVDEQFF. The chain links TRBV7-7 to TRBJ2-1, with TRBD1 matching 11 bases. CDR1 is SSHAT and CDR2 is FNYEAQ in the germline V gene (reference sequence). The CDR3 length is 15 residues.

This chain links TRBV12-3 or TRBV12-4 with TRBJ1-3; D is uncertain. CDR3 length equals 11 residues. The germline V and J ends were trimmed by 10 bases and 0 bases, with 4 bases remaining between them. The CDR3 nucleotides read TGTGCCACCGGCTCTGGAAACACCATATATTTT. Its protein product is CATGSGNTIYF.

The rearrangement uses TRBV20-1 and TRBJ1-6; D uncertain. Trimming pared 3 bases from V and 7 bases from J, leaving 7 bases between. CDR3 length: 12 residues. CDR1 and CDR2 (germline): DFQATT, SNEGSKA (reference sequence). The CDR3 nucleotides are TGCAGTGCTAGTGACCTCAATTCACCCCTCCACTTT. This translates into CSASDLNSPLHF.

Note on this clone: With a much larger clone just one base away, this may be a read error. The J gene is TRBJ2-1, the V gene TRBV18; perhaps D is TRBD1 or TRBD2 (5 bases each). This CDR3 spans 15 amino acids. Trimming left V 8 bases short and J 7 bases short, with 21 bases between. CDR1 KGHSH and CDR2 LQKENI come from the germline V gene. CDR3 sequence (DNA): TGTGCCAGCGCACGACCGGTAGGGGAGCTGAATGAGCAGTTCTTC. Protein: CASARPVGELNEQFF.

This clone appeared a single time. The V gene is TRBV18, the J gene TRBJ1-4; a possible D gene is TRBD1 (6 bases). The V gene's germline CDR1 is KGHSH and CDR2 LQKENI. The CDR3 covers 18 residues. Trimming pared 3 bases from V and 0 bases from J, leaving 17 bases between. For the CDR3, the DNA is TGTGCCAGCTCACCGGGGGGCCCCTCCACTCCAACTAATGAAAAACTGTTTTTT. Its translation is CASSPGGPSTPTNEKLFF.